This TCR beta chain was observed in a study of T cells expressing NK-cell markers (dated by TCRdb to about 2020). For the study in its entirety: TCR beta-chain repertoires were profiled in sorted CD3+CD56+NKG2C+, CD3+CD56+NKG2C- and CD3+CD56-NKG2C+ T-cell subsets from about 8 donors. Of the eight sequenced donors, seven were found to be HCMV-seropositive and one was found to be HCMV-seronegative. All eight donors whose samples were sequenced were randomly selected healthy volunteers, three of them men and five women. The libraries were sequenced on Illumina HiSeq 2000/2500, MiSeq or NextSeq, producing 2 x 150 bp reads.

From the cysteine up to the phenylalanine, the CDR3 has a length of 14 residues. The entry carries no DNA sequence. According to the germline V gene, CDR1 reads SQVTM and CDR2 reads ANQGSEA. A commercial ELISA kit detecting HCMV-specific IgG in serum was used to determine HCMV serostatus. Ficoll density gradient centrifugation was used to isolate peripheral blood mononuclear cells from blood. Results the study describes overall, beyond this receptor: For more than 5 donors, the dominant CD3+CD56+NKG2C+ clonotypes were among the top 10 CD8+ clonotypes and accounted for about 1.0-7.5% of CD8+ T cells. It remained unclear whether the expanded NKG2C-expressing T cell clones were specific for HCMV antigens. Those dominant clonotypes were again the most abundant among CD3+CD56-NKG2C+ cells in four donors, at about 28.3-65%.

For this clonotype: What antigen it recognizes has not been identified.

Sequenced on an Illumina HiSeq 2000. TCR beta cDNA libraries were prepared using 5'RACE template switching, which introduced a universal primer site and unique molecular identifiers. cDNA synthesis was primed from the TCR beta constant segment and was followed by two successive PCR amplification steps. On the authors' methods: MIGEC was used to demultiplex reads and group reads by UMI, and MiTCR was used to assemble and quantify clonotypes. To exclude erroneous sequences, only TCR cDNA sequences supported by at least two reads were retained. The tcR package was used for downstream repertoire analysis, with clonotypes matched between fractions based on CDR3 nucleotide sequence plus V segment. VDJmatch was used to annotate antigen specificity against VDJdb, with one amino acid substitution in CDR3 permitted. With the reads reprocessed by TCRdb, a single entry stands for each CDR3 protein sequence and no DNA is reported. The V and J calls and clone size are TCRdb's, not the authors'. The sample table holds over 250,000 distinct CDR3 sequences. Around 4% of the sample comes from the top ten.

The sequence came from a woman aged 18-70 years in good health. This chain is built from TRBV29-1 and TRBJ2-3; TCRdb lists TRBD2, though no DNA is available to test this call. Sequenced input: blood T cells: a sorted CD56 or NKG2C T cell subset, CD4+ or CD8+ T cells, or bulk PBMC T cells (not recorded which). CDR3 region: CSVEGAGVGDTQYF.